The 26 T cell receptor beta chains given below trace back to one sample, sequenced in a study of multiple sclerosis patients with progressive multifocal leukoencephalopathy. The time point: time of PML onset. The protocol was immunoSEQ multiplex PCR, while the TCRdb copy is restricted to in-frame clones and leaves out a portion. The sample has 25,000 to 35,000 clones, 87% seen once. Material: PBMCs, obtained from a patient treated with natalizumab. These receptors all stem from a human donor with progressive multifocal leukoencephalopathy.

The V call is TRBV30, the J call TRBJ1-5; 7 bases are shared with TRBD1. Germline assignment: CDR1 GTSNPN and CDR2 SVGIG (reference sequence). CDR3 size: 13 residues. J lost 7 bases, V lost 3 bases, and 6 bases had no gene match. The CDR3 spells CAWRGQTGQPQHF. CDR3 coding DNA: TGTGCCTGGAGGGGACAGACCGGCCAGCCCCAGCATTTT.

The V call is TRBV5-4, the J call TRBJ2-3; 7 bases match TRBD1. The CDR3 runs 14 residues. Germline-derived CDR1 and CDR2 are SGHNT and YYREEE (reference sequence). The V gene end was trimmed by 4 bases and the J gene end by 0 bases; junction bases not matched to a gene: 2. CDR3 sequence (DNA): TGTGCCAGCAGCCGACAGGGTAGCACAGATACGCAGTATTTT. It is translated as CASSRQGSTDTQYF.

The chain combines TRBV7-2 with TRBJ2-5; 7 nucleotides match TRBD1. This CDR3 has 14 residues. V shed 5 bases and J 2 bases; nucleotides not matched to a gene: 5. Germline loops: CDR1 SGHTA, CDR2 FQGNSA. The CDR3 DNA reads TGTGCCAGCAGCACCCCGGGACAGCAAGAGACCCAGTACTTC. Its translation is CASSTPGQQETQYF.

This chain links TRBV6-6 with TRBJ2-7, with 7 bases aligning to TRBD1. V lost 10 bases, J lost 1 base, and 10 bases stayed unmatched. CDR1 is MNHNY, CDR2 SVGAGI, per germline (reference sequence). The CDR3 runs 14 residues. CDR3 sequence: CATHQGGSSYEQYF. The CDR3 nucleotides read TGTGCCACCCACCAAGGGGGCTCATCCTACGAGCAGTACTTC.

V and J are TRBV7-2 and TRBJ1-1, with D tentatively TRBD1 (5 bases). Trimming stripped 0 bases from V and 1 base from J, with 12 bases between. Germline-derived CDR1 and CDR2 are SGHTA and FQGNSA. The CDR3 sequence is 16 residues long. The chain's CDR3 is CASSLALRVTNTEAFF. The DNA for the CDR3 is TGTGCCAGCAGCTTAGCGCTCAGGGTTACGAACACTGAAGCTTTCTTT.

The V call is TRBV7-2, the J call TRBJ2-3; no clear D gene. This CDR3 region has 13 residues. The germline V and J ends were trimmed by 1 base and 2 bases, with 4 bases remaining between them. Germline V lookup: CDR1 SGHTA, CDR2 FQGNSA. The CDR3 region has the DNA TGTGCCAGCAGCTTAGTTTTCACAGATACGCAGTATTTT. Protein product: CASSLVFTDTQYF.

The chain's CDR3 is CASSTGNQPQHF. The CDR3 DNA reads as TGTGCCAGCAGTACAGGGAATCAGCCCCAGCATTTT. This chain uses TRBV6-5 with TRBJ1-5, with TRBD1 as a possible D gene (6 bases). The germline V and J ends were trimmed by 5 bases and 4 bases, with 6 bases remaining between them. The CDR3 consists of 12 residues. Germline values: CDR1 MNHEY, CDR2 SVGAGI.

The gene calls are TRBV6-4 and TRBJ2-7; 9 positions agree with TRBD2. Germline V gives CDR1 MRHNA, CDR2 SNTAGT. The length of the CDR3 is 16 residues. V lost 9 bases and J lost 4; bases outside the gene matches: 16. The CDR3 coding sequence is TGTGCCAGATTGCGGGGGGGACCGGAATCCCCATACGAGCAGTACTTC. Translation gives CARLRGGPESPYEQYF.

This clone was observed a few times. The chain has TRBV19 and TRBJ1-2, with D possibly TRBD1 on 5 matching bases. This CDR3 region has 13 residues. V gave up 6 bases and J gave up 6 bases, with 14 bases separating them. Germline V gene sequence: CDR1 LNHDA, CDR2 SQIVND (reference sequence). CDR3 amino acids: CASREGLGDGYTF. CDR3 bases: TGTGCCAGTAGAGAGGGGCTTGGCGATGGCTACACCTTC.

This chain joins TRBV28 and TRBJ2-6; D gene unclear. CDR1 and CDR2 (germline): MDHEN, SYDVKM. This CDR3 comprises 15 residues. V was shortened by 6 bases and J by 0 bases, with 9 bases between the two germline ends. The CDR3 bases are TGTGCCAGCAGAAGTGGTGGCTCTGGGGCCAACGTCCTGACTTTC. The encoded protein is CASRSGGSGANVLTF.

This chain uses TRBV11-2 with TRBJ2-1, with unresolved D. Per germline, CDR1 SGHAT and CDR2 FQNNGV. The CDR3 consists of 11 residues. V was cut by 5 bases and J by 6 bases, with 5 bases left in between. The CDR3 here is CASSHANEQFF. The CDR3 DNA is TGTGCCAGCAGCCACGCCAATGAGCAGTTCTTC. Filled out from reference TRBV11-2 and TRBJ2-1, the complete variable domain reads EAGVAQSPRYKIIEKRQSVAFWCNPISGHATLYWYQQILGQGPKLLIQFQNNGVVDDSQLPKDRFSAERLKGVDSTLKIQPAKLEDSAVYLCASSHANEQFFGPGTRLTVL.

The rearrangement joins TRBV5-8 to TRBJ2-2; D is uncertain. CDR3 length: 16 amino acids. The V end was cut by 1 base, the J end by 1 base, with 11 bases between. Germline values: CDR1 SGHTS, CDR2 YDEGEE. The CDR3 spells CASSLSWEMNTGELFF. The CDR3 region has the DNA TGTGCCAGCAGCTTGTCTTGGGAAATGAACACCGGGGAGCTGTTTTTT.

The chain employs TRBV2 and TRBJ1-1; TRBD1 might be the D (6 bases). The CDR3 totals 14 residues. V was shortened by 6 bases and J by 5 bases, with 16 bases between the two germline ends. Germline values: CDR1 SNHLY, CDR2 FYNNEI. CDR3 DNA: TGTGCCAGCAGCCAAAAGGCGGGGGCTACTGAAGCTTTCTTT. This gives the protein CASSQKAGATEAFF.

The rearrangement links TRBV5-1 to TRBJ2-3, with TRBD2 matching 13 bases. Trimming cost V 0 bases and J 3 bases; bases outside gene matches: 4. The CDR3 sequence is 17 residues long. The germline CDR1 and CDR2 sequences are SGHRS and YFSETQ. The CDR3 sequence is CASSLETSGRATDTQYF. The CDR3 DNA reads TGCGCCAGCAGCTTGGAAACTAGCGGGAGGGCAACAGATACGCAGTATTTT.

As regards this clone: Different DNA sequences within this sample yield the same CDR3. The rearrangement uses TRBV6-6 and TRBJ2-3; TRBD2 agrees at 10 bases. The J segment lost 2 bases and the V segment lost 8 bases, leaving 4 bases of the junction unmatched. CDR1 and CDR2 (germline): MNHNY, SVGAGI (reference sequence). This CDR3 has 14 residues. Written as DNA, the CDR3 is TGTGCCAGCGCCGGGACTAGCGCCACAGATACGCAGTATTTT. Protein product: CASAGTSATDTQYF.

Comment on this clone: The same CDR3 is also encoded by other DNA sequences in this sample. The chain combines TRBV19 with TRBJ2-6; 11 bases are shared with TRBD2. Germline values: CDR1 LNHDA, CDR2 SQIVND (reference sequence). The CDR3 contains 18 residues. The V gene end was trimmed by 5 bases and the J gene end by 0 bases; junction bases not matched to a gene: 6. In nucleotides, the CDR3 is TGTGCCAGTAGTTCACGGACTAGCGGGTACTCTGGGGCCAACGTCCTGACTTTC. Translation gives CASSSRTSGYSGANVLTF.

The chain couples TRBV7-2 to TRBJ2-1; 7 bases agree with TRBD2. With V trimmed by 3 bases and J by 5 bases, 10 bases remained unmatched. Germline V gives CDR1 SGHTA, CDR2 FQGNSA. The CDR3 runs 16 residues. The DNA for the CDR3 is TGTGCCAGCAGCTTTCCTTTCTCGGGGACTAACAATGAGCAGTTCTTC. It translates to CASSFPFSGTNNEQFF.

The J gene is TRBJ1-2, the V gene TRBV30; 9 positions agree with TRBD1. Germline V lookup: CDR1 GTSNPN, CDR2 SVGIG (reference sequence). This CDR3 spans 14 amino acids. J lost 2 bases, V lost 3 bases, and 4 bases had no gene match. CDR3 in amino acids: CAWSSTGGNYGYTF. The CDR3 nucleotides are TGTGCCTGGAGCTCGACAGGGGGGAACTATGGCTACACCTTC.

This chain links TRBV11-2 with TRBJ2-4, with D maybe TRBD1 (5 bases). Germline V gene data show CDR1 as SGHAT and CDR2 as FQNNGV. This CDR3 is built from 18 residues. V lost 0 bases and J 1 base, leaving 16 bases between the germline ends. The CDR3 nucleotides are TGTGCCAGCAGCTTAGATCGAACCACCCAGGGCGCCAAAAACATTCAGTACTTC. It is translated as CASSLDRTTQGAKNIQYF.

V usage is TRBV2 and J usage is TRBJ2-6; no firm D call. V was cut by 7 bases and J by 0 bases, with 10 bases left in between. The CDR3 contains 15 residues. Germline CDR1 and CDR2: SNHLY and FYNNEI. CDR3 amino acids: CASNGPTSGANVLTF. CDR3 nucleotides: TGTGCCAGCAACGGGCCTACCTCTGGGGCCAACGTCCTGACTTTC. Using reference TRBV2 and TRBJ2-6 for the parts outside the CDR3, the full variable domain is EPEVTQTPSHQVTQMGQEVILRCVPISNHLYFYWYRQILGQKVEFLVSFYNNEISEKSEIFDDQFSVERPDGSNFTLKIRSTKLEDSAMYFCASNGPTSGANVLTFGAGSRLTVL.

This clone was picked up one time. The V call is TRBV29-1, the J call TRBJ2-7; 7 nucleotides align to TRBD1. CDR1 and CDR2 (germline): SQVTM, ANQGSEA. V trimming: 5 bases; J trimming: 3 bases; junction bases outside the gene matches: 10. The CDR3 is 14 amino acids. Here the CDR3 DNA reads TGCAGCGTTACTAGTGGGGCAGGGGGCTACGAGCAGTACTTC. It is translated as CSVTSGAGGYEQYF.

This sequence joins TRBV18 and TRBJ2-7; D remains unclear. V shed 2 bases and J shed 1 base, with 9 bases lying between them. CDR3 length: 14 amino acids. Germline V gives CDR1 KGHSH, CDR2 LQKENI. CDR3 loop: CASSPMLGSYEQYF. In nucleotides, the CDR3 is TGTGCCAGCTCACCAATGCTAGGATCCTACGAGCAGTACTTC.

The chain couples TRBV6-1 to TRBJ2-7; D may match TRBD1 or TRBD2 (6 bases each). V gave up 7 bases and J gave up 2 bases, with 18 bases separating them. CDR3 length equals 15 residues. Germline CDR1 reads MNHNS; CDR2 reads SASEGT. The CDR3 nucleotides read TGTGCCAGCACGGCAAGGGGGGCAGGCGCCTACGAGCAGTACTTC. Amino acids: CASTARGAGAYEQYF.

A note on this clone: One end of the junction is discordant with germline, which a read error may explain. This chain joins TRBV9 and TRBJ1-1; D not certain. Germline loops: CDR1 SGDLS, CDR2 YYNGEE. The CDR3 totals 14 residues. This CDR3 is CASTVGGLDTEAFF. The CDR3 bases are TGTGCCAGCACCGTAGGTGGGTTGGACACTGAAGCTTTCTTT.

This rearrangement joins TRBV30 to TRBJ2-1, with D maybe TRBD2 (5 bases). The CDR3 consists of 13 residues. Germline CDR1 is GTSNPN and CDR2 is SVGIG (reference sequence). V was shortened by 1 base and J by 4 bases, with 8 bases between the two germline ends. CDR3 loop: CAWSGGSYNEQFF. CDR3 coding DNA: TGTGCCTGGAGTGGTGGGAGTTACAATGAGCAGTTCTTC.

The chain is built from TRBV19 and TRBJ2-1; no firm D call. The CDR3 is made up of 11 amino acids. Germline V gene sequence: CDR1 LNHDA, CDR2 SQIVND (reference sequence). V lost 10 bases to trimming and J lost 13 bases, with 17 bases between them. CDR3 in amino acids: CATPGPPAQFF. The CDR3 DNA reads TGTGCCACCCCGGGTCCCCCAGCACAGTTCTTC.